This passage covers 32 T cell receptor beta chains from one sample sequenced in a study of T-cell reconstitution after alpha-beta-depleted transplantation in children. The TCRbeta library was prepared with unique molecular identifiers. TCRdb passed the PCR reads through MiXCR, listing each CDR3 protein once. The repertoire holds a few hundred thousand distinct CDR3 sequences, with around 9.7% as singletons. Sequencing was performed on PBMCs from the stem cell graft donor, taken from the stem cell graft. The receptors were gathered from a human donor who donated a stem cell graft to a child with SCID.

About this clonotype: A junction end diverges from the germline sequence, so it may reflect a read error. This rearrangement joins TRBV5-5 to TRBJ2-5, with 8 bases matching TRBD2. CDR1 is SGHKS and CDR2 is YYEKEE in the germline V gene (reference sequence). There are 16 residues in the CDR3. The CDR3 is CASSLGGGGNQETQHF. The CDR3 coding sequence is TGTGCCAGCAGCTTGGGTGGCGGGGGGAATCAAGAGACCCAGCACTTC. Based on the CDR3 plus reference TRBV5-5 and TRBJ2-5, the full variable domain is DAGVTQSPTHLIKTRGQQVTLRCSPISGHKSVSWYQQVLGQGPQFIFQYYEKEERGRGNFPDRFSARQFPNYSSELNVNALLLGDSALYLCASSLGGGGNQETQHFGPGTRLLVL.

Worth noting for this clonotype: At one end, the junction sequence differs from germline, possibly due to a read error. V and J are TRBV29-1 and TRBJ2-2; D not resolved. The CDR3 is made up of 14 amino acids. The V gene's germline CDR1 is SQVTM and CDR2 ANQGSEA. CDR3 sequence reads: CSATTTLNTVELFF. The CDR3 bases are TGCAGCGCAACCACGACCCTGAACACCGTGGAGCTGTTTTTT.

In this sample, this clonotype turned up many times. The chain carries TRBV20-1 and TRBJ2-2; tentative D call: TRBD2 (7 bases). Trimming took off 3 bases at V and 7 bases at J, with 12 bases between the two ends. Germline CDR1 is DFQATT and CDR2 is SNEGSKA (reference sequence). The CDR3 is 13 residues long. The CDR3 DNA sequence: TGCAGTGCTAGGGTGGGAGGGGGCGGGGAGCTGTTTTTT. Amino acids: CSARVGGGGELFF.

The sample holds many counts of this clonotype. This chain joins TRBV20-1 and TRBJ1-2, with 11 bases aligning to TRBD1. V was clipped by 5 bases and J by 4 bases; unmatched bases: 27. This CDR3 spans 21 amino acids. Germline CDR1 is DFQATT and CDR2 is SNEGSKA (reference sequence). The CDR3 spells CSALPWTGGNPGGARSYGYTF. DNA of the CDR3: TGCAGTGCTCTACCCTGGACAGGGGGCAACCCAGGGGGCGCTCGGTCCTATGGCTACACCTTC.

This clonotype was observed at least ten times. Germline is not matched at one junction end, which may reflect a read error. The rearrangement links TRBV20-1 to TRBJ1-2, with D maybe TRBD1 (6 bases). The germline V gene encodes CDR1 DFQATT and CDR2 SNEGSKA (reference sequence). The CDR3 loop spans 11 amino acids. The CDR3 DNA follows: TGCAGTGCTACCCGTGGGGGCCGCTATATTTTC. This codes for CSATRGGRYIF.

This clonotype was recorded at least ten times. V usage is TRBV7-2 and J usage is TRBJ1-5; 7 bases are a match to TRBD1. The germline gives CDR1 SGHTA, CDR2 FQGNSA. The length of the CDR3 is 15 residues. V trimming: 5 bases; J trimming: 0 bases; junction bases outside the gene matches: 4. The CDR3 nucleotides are TGTGCCAGCAGCCCCCGACAGGGTAGCAATCAGCCCCAGCATTTT. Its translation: CASSPRQGSNQPQHF. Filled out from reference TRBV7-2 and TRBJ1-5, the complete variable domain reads GAGVSQSPSNKVTEKGKDVELRCDPISGHTALYWYRQSLGQGLEFLIYFQGNSAPDKSGLPSDRFSAERTGGSVSTLTIQRTQQEDSAVYLCASSPRQGSNQPQHFGDGTRLSIL.

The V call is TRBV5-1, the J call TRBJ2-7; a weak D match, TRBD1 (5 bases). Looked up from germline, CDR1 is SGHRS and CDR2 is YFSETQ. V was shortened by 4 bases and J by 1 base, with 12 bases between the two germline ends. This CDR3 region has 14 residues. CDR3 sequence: CASSTIGQSYEQYF. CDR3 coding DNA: TGCGCCAGCAGCACGATTGGACAATCCTACGAGCAGTACTTC.

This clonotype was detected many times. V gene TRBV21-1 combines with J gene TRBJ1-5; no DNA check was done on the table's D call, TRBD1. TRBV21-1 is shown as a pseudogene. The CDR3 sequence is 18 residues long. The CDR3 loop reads CASSTGSPGQVGNQPQHF. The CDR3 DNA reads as TGTGCCAGCAGCACCGGCAGCCCGGGACAGGTGGGCAATCAGCCCCAGCATTTT.

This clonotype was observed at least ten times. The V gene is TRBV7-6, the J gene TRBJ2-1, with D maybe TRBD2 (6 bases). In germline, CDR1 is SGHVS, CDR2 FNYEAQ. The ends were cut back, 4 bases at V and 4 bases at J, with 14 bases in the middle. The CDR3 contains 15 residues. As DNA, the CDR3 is TGTGCCAGCAGCTCGCAGTACGGGGGTTACAATGAGCAGTTCTTC. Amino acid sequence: CASSSQYGGYNEQFF. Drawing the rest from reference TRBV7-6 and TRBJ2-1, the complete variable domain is GAGVSQSPRYKVTKRGQDVALRCDPISGHVSLYWYRQALGQGPEFLTYFNYEAQQDKSGLPNDRFSAERPEGSISTLTIQRTEQRDSAMYRCASSSQYGGYNEQFFGPGTRLTVL.

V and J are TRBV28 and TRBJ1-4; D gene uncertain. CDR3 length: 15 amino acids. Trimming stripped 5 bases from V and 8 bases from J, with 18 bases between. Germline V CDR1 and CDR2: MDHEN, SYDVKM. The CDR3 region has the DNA TGTGCCAGCAGTCCGCGAATGGGAGGGAACGAAAAACTGTTTTTT. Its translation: CASSPRMGGNEKLFF.

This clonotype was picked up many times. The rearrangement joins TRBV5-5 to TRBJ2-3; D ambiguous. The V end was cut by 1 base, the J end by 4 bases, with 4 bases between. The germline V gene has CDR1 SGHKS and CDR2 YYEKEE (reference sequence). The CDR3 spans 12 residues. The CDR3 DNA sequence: TGTGCCAGCAGCTTGATCTCAGATACGCAGTATTTT. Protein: CASSLISDTQYF.

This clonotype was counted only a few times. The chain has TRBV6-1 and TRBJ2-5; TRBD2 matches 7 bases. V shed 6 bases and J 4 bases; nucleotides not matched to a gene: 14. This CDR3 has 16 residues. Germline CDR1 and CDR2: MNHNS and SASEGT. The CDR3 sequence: CASSETSGILGETQYF. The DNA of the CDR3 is TGTGCCAGCAGCGAGACGAGCGGGATCCTCGGAGAGACCCAGTACTTC.

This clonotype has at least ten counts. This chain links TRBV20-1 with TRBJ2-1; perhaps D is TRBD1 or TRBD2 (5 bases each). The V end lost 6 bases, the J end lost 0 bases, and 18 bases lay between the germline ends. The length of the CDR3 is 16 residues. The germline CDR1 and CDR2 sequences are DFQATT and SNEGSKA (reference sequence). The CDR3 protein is CSARVRDHSSYNEQFF. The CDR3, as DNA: TGCAGTGCCCGTGTTCGGGACCACAGCTCCTACAATGAGCAGTTCTTC.

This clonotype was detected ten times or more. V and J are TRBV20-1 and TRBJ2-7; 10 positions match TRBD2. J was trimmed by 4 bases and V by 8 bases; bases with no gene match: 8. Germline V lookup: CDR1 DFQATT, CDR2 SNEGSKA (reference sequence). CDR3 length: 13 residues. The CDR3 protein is CSTSSSGGYEQYF. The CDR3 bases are TGCAGTACGTCCTCTAGCGGGGGATACGAGCAGTACTTC.

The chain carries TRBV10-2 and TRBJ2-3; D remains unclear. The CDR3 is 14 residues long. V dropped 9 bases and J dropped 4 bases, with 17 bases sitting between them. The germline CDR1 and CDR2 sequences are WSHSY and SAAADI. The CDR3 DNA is TGCGCCAGTAACCGGGCCACGGGTGCAGATACGCAGTATTTT. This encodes CASNRATGADTQYF.

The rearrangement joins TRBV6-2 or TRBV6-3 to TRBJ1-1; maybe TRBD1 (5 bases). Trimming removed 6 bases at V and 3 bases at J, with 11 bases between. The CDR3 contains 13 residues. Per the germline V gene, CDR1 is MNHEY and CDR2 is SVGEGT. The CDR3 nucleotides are TGTGCCAGCAGGTTGACAGATTACACTGAAGCTTTCTTT. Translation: CASRLTDYTEAFF.

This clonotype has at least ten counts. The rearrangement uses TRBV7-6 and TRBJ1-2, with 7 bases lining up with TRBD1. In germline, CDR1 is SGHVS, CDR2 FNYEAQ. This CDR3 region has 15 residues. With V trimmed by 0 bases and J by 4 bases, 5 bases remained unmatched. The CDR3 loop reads CASSLASGQFYGYTF. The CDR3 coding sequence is TGTGCCAGCAGCTTAGCCTCGGGACAGTTCTATGGCTACACCTTC.

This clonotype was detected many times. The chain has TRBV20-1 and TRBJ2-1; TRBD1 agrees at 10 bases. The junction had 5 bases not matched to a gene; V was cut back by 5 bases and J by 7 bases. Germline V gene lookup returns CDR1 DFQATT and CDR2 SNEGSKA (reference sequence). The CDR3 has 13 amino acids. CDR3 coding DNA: TGCAGTGCTCGGGACAGGGGAGGTAATGAGCAGTTCTTC. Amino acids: CSARDRGGNEQFF.

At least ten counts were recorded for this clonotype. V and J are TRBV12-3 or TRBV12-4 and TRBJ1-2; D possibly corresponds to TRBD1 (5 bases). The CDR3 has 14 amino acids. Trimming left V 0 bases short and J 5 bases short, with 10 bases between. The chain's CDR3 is CASSLAPGGYGYTF. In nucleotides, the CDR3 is TGTGCCAGCAGTTTAGCCCCTGGGGGGTATGGCTACACCTTC.

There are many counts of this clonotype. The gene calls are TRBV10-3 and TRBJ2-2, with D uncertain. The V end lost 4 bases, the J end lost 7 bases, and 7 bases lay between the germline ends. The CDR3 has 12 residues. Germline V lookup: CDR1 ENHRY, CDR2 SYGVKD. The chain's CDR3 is CAISVGSGELFF. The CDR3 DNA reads TGTGCCATCAGTGTGGGCAGCGGGGAGCTGTTTTTT.

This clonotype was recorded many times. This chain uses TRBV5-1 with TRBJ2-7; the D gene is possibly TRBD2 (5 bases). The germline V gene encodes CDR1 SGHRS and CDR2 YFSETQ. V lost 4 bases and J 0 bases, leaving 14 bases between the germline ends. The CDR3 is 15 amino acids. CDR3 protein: CASSPQAEISYEQYF. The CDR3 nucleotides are TGCGCCAGCAGCCCCCAAGCGGAAATCTCCTACGAGCAGTACTTC.

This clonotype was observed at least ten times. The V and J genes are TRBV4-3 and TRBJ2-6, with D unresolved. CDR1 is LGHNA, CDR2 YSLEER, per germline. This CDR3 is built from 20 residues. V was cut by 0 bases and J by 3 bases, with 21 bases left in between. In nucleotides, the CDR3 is TGCGCCAGCAGCCAAGAGGGGTACCCGAAAGGGCTCTTTGGGGCCAACGTCCTGACTTTC. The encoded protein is CASSQEGYPKGLFGANVLTF.

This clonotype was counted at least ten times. DNA for the CDR3: TGTGCCAGCAGCTTAGGAGGAGAGGGGGCCGCACGTGGCTACACCTTC. Its protein product is CASSLGGEGAARGYTF. The chain carries TRBV7-2 and TRBJ1-2, with 7 positions matching TRBD1. The CDR3 length is 16 residues. V was clipped by 1 base and J by 7 bases; unmatched bases: 12. Germline V gene sequence: CDR1 SGHTA, CDR2 FQGNSA.

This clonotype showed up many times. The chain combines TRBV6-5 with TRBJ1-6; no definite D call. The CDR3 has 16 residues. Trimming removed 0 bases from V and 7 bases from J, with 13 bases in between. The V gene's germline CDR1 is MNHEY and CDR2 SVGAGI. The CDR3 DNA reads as TGTGCCAGCAGTTACTCGAAATCCGGGAGGAATTCACCCCTCCACTTT. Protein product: CASSYSKSGRNSPLHF.

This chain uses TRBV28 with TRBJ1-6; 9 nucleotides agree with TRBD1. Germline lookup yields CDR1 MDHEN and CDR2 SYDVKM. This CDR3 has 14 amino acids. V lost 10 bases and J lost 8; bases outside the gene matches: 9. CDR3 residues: CATGMTGGYSPLHF. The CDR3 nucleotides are TGTGCCACGGGAATGACAGGGGGTTATTCACCCCTCCACTTT.

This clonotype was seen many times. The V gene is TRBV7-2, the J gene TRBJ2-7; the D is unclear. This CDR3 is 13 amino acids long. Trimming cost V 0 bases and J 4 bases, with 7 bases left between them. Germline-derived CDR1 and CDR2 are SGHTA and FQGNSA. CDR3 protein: CASSLAFLYEQYF. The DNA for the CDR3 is TGTGCCAGCAGCTTAGCCTTTCTTTACGAGCAGTACTTC.

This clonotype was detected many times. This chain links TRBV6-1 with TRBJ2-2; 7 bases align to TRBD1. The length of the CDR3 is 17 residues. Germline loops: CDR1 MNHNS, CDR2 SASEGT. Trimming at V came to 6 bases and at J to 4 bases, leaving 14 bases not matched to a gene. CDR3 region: CASSLALPGQTTGELFF. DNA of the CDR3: TGTGCCAGCAGCTTGGCGCTCCCGGGACAGACCACCGGGGAGCTGTTTTTT.

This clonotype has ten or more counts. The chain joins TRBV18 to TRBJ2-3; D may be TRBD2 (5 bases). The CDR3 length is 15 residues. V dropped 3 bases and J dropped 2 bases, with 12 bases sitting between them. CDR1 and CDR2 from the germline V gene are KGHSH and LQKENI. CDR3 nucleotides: TGTGCCAGCTCACCCCAGGCTAGCTACACAGATACGCAGTATTTT. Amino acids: CASSPQASYTDTQYF.

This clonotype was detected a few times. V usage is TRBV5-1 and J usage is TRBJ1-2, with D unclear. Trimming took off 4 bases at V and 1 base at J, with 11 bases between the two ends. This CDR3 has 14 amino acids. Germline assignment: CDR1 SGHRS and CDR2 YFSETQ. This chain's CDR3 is CASSSGSDNYGYTF. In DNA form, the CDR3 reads TGCGCCAGCAGCAGCGGCTCGGATAACTATGGCTACACCTTC.

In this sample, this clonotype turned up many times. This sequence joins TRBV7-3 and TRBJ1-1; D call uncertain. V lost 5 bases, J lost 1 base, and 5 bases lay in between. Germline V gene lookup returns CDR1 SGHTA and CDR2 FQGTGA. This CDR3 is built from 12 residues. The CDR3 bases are TGTGCCAGCAGCGAGGGGAACACTGAAGCTTTCTTT. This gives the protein CASSEGNTEAFF.

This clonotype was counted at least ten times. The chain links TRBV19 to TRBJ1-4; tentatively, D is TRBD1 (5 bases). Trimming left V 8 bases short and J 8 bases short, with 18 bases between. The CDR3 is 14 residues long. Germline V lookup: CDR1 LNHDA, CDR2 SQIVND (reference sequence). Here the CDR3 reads CASALWEGNEKLFF. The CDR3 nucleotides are TGTGCCAGTGCCCTATGGGAGGGGAACGAAAAACTGTTTTTT. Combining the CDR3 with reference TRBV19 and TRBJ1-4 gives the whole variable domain DGGITQSPKYLFRKEGQNVTLSCEQNLNHDAMYWYRQDPGQGLRLIYYSQIVNDFQKGDIAEGYSVSREKKESFPLTVTSAQKNPTAFYLCASALWEGNEKLFFGSGTQLSVL.

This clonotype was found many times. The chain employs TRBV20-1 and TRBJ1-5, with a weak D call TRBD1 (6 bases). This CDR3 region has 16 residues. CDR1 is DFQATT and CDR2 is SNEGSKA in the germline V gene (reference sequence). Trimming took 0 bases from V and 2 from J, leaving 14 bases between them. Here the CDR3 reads CSARDALRGGNQPQHF. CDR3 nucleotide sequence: TGCAGTGCTAGAGACGCCCTCAGGGGAGGCAATCAGCCCCAGCATTTT.